Below, 26 T cell receptor beta chains from the same sample are listed, as sequenced in a study of blood T cells in healthy people across ages. Using a J-beta primer mix together with a sample-barcoded 5' primer, a second PCR was run for roughly 6 to 12 cycles. TCRdb reprocessed the 5' RACE reads with MiXCR, giving one entry per CDR3 protein. The sample yields more than 1.4 million distinct CDR3 sequences, roughly 45% seen once. Sequencing was carried out using blood. The origin of the receptors is a woman under 30 in good health.

This clonotype was counted between two and nine times. The CDR3 sequence is CASRGPGDQPQHF. The DNA for the CDR3 is TGTGCCAGCAGGGGCCCCGGAGATCAGCCCCAGCATTTT. This chain connects TRBV25-1 to TRBJ1-5; no reliable D call. The CDR3 has 13 residues. V was pared by 6 bases and J by 5 bases, with 11 bases between. The V gene's germline CDR1 is MGHDK and CDR2 SYGVNS.

This clonotype was observed a handful of times. This chain links TRBV27 with TRBJ2-3; 12 nucleotides align to TRBD2. Germline CDR1 is MNHEY and CDR2 is SMNVEV (reference sequence). The length of the CDR3 is 18 residues. Unmatched junction bases numbered 10, after V lost 5 bases and J lost 1 base. For the CDR3, the DNA is TGTGCCAGCAGTCCCCCGTACACTAGCGGGGGGCGCACAGATACGCAGTATTTT. This translates into CASSPPYTSGGRTDTQYF.

This clonotype has only a few counts. The chain couples TRBV2 to TRBJ2-3; 7 bases fit TRBD2. This CDR3 comprises 15 residues. Trimming at V came to 7 bases and at J to 0 bases, leaving 7 bases not matched to a gene. Germline V gives CDR1 SNHLY, CDR2 FYNNEI. The CDR3 reads CASKGGGSSTDTQYF. The CDR3, as DNA: TGTGCCAGCAAAGGCGGGGGTTCTAGCACAGATACGCAGTATTTT.

This clonotype was detected a few times. CDR3 residues: CASSSGDILGEQYF. The CDR3 DNA sequence: TGTGCCAGCAGTTCAGGGGACATACTAGGCGAGCAGTACTTC. The rearrangement uses TRBV12-3 or TRBV12-4 and TRBJ2-4; TRBD1 is a possible D gene (6 bases). The J call is doubtful: the DNA matches TRBJ2-7 better. CDR3 length: 14 residues.

The chain has TRBV15 and TRBJ2-1; 10 bases fit TRBD1. This CDR3 region has 16 residues. Germline CDR1 is LNHNV and CDR2 is YYDKDF (reference sequence). After removal of 3 bases from V and 5 bases from J, the junction contained 7 bases not matched to a gene. In DNA form, the CDR3 reads TGTGCCACCAGCAGGAGACAGGGGGCTCGGAACAATGAGCAGTTCTTC. This gives the protein CATSRRQGARNNEQFF. Together with reference TRBV15 and TRBJ2-1, the CDR3 gives the full variable domain: DAMVIQNPRYQVTQFGKPVTLSCSQTLNHNVMYWYQQKSSQAPKLLFHYYDKDFNNEADTPDNFQSRRPNTSFCFLDIRSPGLGDTAMYLCATSRRQGARNNEQFFGPGTRLTVL.

This clonotype has a handful of counts. The gene calls are TRBV28 and TRBJ1-2, with 7 bases lining up with TRBD1. With 11 bases clipped from V and 0 bases from J, the junction kept 9 bases outside the gene matches. The CDR3 is made up of 14 amino acids. Germline CDR1 is MDHEN and CDR2 is SYDVKM. The CDR3 spells CACKGAEANYGYTF. The CDR3 nucleotides read TGTGCCTGTAAGGGGGCGGAGGCTAACTATGGCTACACCTTC.

This clonotype was observed a few times. This chain links TRBV20-1 with TRBJ2-1, with D perhaps given as TRBD1 or TRBD2 (6 bases each). The CDR3 has 15 amino acids. The germline gives CDR1 DFQATT, CDR2 SNEGSKA (reference sequence). Trimming shortened V by 7 bases and J by 8 bases, and 24 bases separated the two germline ends. Here the CDR3 reads CSVTGRGRGQDEQFF. CDR3 DNA sequence: TGCAGTGTCACCGGGCGAGGTCGGGGGCAGGATGAGCAGTTCTTC.

This clonotype came up a few times. The chain carries TRBV12-3 or TRBV12-4 and TRBJ1-2; 7 nucleotides agree with TRBD1. V trimming: 3 bases; J trimming: 8 bases; junction bases outside the gene matches: 9. The CDR3 has 14 amino acids. The CDR3 sequence: CASSLLGGLGGYTF. CDR3 nucleotides: TGTGCCAGCAGTTTGCTAGGGGGCTTGGGAGGCTACACCTTC.

The V gene is TRBV15, the J gene TRBJ1-4; 9 bases agree with TRBD1. Germline CDR1 and CDR2: LNHNV and YYDKDF (reference sequence). This CDR3 has 15 residues. V was pared by 2 bases and J by 10 bases, with 8 bases of the junction left unmatched. CDR3 residues: CATSRIGQGTGKLFF. The CDR3 DNA sequence: TGTGCCACCAGCAGAATCGGACAGGGGACGGGAAAACTGTTTTTT.

This clonotype occurred a few times. The genes are TRBV10-3 and TRBJ1-2, with TRBD1 matching over 10 bases. The CDR3 extends over 14 amino acids. V was clipped by 7 bases and J by 6 bases; unmatched bases: 8. Germline CDR1 reads ENHRY; CDR2 reads SYGVKD. DNA for the CDR3: TGTGCCATCACCCGGACAGGGGGTGAGAATGGCTACACCTTC. Translation: CAITRTGGENGYTF.

The chain uses TRBV9 and TRBJ1-2; 7 positions agree with TRBD1. This CDR3 spans 13 amino acids. Trimming took 3 bases from V and 8 from J; bases not matched to a gene: 7. In germline, CDR1 is SGDLS, CDR2 YYNGEE. In nucleotides, the CDR3 is TGTGCCAGCAGCGCGACAGGGAATAGGGGCTACACCTTC. Its protein product is CASSATGNRGYTF.

This clonotype was counted at least ten times. It may be a read error: a sequence one base away is much more abundant. The gene calls are TRBV2 and TRBJ2-3; either TRBD1 or TRBD2 may fit D (5 bases each). The germline V gene encodes CDR1 SNHLY and CDR2 FYNNEI. CDR3 length: 16 residues. With 2 bases removed from V and 4 bases from J, the gap between germline ends came to 16 bases. The CDR3 sequence is CASSERGRAVPDTQYF. CDR3 nucleotide sequence: TGTGCCAGCAGTGAACGGGGACGAGCAGTCCCAGATACGCAGTATTTT.

This clonotype was seen a handful of times. This chain connects TRBV6-1 to TRBJ2-7, with a possible D match to TRBD2 (5 bases). The V gene's germline CDR1 is MNHNS and CDR2 SASEGT. The V end was cut by 7 bases, the J end by 2 bases, with 18 bases between. The CDR3 is 15 residues long. Here the CDR3 reads CASTNEDSSTYEQYF. The CDR3 DNA reads TGTGCCAGCACCAATGAGGACTCCTCCACCTACGAGCAGTACTTC.

This clonotype was observed a handful of times. The chain recombines TRBV2 with TRBJ2-3, with 12 bases aligning to TRBD1. Germline CDR1 is SNHLY and CDR2 is FYNNEI. With V trimmed by 6 bases and J by 5 bases, 9 bases remained unmatched. This CDR3 contains 16 residues. The CDR3 protein is CASSGRDRGRGDTQYF. The CDR3 DNA is TGTGCCAGCAGCGGTCGGGACAGGGGGCGCGGAGATACGCAGTATTTT.

This clonotype was seen repeatedly, ten times or more. The CDR3 loop reads CASSPLGPSTDTQYF. CDR3 DNA: TGTGCCAGCAGCCCCTTAGGACCCTCCACAGATACGCAGTATTTT. V gene TRBV7-3 combines with J gene TRBJ2-3; unclear D gene. CDR1 is SGHTA, CDR2 FQGTGA, per germline. Deletions cut 5 bases from V and 2 bases from J, with 14 bases between. This CDR3 has 15 amino acids.

V gene TRBV12-3 or TRBV12-4 combines with J gene TRBJ2-1, with D possibly TRBD1 on 6 matching bases. The CDR3 totals 12 residues. Trimming cost V 8 bases and J 4 bases, with 9 bases left between them. The CDR3 DNA reads TGTGCCAGCTACAGGGTTTACAATGAGCAGTTCTTC. It is translated as CASYRVYNEQFF.

CDR3 region: CASSLWASGNNEQFF. DNA for the CDR3: TGTGCCAGCAGCTTGTGGGCTAGCGGTAACAATGAGCAGTTCTTC. The chain carries TRBV5-5 and TRBJ2-1, with 7 bases fitting TRBD2. CDR3 length: 15 amino acids. The germline V gene has CDR1 SGHKS and CDR2 YYEKEE (reference sequence). Trimming at V came to 1 base and at J to 5 bases, leaving 6 bases not matched to a gene.

This clonotype occurred a few times. The genes are TRBV6-5 and TRBJ1-6; D is undetermined. The CDR3 spans 13 residues. Germline V gives CDR1 MNHEY, CDR2 SVGAGI. Trimming removed 9 bases from V and 6 bases from J, with 12 bases in between. The CDR3 nucleotides are TGTGCCAGTAGCGGCGGGCTTAATTCACCCCTCCACTTT. The encoded protein is CASSGGLNSPLHF.

In this sample, this clonotype turned up once. V is TRBV28 and J is TRBJ2-1, with a weak D call TRBD1 (6 bases). The end of the DNA aligns better with TRBJ2-7, so the J call may be wrong. This CDR3 has 17 amino acids. Germline CDR1 MDHEN, CDR2 SYDVKM. CDR3 nucleotide sequence: TGTGCCAGCAGTTTCCCCCCTCAGGGGAAGACCTACAATGAGCAGTACTTC. Amino acid sequence: CASSFPPQGKTYNEQYF.

CDR3 loop: CASSFLTGPYGYTF. Written as DNA, the CDR3 is TGTGCCAGCAGTTTCTTGACAGGGCCCTATGGCTACACCTTC. This chain uses TRBV27 with TRBJ1-2, with 7 positions matching TRBD1. The CDR3 is 14 amino acids. Germline-derived CDR1 and CDR2 are MNHEY and SMNVEV (reference sequence). V was clipped by 3 bases and J by 4 bases; unmatched bases: 5.

This clonotype was counted between two and nine times. The chain links TRBV15 to TRBJ1-2; maybe TRBD1 (5 bases). Germline V lookup: CDR1 LNHNV, CDR2 YYDKDF (reference sequence). This CDR3 has 14 residues. Trimming removed 3 bases from V and 10 bases from J, with 18 bases in between. The CDR3 protein is CATSSDSGTPIYTF. The CDR3 nucleotides are TGTGCCACCAGCAGTGATTCCGGGACTCCTATCTACACCTTC.

This chain connects TRBV7-2 to TRBJ2-3; 7 bases fit TRBD2. J was trimmed by 4 bases and V by 0 bases; bases with no gene match: 10. Germline assignment: CDR1 SGHTA and CDR2 FQGNSA. There are 17 residues in the CDR3. CDR3 nucleotides: TGTGCCAGCAGCTTAGCGGTTCTAGGCGGGAGCGCAGATACGCAGTATTTT. Amino acid sequence: CASSLAVLGGSADTQYF.

As for this clonotype: At one end, the junction sequence differs from germline, possibly due to a read error. This CDR3 reads CAISESRSEGYGQYF. CDR3 DNA sequence: TGTGCCATCAGTGAGTCTAGGTCGGAAGGATACGGGCAGTACTTC. The chain carries TRBV10-3 and TRBJ2-7; D is unresolved. Germline lookup yields CDR1 ENHRY and CDR2 SYGVKD. The CDR3 runs 15 residues.

V is TRBV7-2 and J is TRBJ2-5; the D gene is possibly TRBD2 (5 bases). V lost 7 bases, J lost 5 bases, and 14 bases lay in between. This CDR3 spans 13 amino acids. The germline CDR1 and CDR2 sequences are SGHTA and FQGNSA. CDR3 residues: CASTERGMETQYF. CDR3 in DNA: TGTGCCAGCACCGAGAGAGGGATGGAGACCCAGTACTTC. Full variable domain (rest looked up from reference TRBV7-2 and TRBJ2-5): GAGVSQSPSNKVTEKGKDVELRCDPISGHTALYWYRQSLGQGLEFLIYFQGNSAPDKSGLPSDRFSAERTGGSVSTLTIQRTQQEDSAVYLCASTERGMETQYFGPGTRLLVL.

The table lists this clonotype with a few counts. The J gene is TRBJ2-7, the V gene TRBV20-1; D perhaps matches TRBD2 (6 bases). Germline V gene sequence: CDR1 DFQATT, CDR2 SNEGSKA (reference sequence). The CDR3 covers 13 residues. Trimming took off 8 bases at V and 1 base at J, with 15 bases between the two ends. Written as DNA, the CDR3 is TGCAGTTTTGCTAGCGACCAGTCCTACGAGCAGTACTTC. Amino acid sequence: CSFASDQSYEQYF.

The chain uses TRBV5-1 and TRBJ2-1, with 13 bases matching TRBD2. Trimming took 2 bases from V and 9 from J; bases not matched to a gene: 17. The V gene's germline CDR1 is SGHRS and CDR2 YFSETQ. The CDR3 sequence is 19 residues long. DNA for the CDR3: TGCGCCAGCAGCTTACCTCTGGCGGCTGGACTAGCGGGAGTTGTTGAGCAGTTCTTC. Its protein product is CASSLPLAAGLAGVVEQFF.